This T cell receptor (beta chain) was documented in a study of Ad26.COV2.S vaccination and SARS-CoV-2 variants. Libraries were prepared by immunoSEQ multiplex PCR; TCRdb keeps only in-frame clonotypes and omits some of them. The sample contains 430,000 or so clones, about 91% of which appear only once. The treatment here: 15 to 20 received Ad26.COV2.S at low or high dose, single or two shots; about 5 received placebo; per-sample allocation not given. At day 63 after the first vaccine or placebo injection, samples were drawn. Unmatched junction bases numbered 14, after V lost 2 bases and J lost 7 bases. The CDR3 totals 18 residues. Germline-derived CDR1 and CDR2 are SGHTA and FQGNSA.

The genes are TRBV7-2 and TRBJ1-6, with 7 bases aligning to TRBD1. The source material was peripheral blood, sampled in a trial of Ad26.COV2.S vaccine versus placebo. The origin of this receptor is a person aged 18-65 years who received the Ad26.COV2.S COVID-19 vaccine or a placebo. The CDR3 loop reads CASSLHTGAGGRNSPLHF. The CDR3, as DNA: TGTGCCAGCAGCTTACATACAGGGGCCGGGGGGCGGAATTCACCCCTCCACTTT.